The table lists the clone carrying this T cell receptor (beta chain) with a few counts. Looked up from germline, CDR1 is SGHRS and CDR2 is YFSETQ. With 5 bases removed from V and 4 bases from J, the gap between germline ends came to 12 bases. The CDR3 contains 13 residues. Produced via immunoSEQ multiplex PCR; TCRdb's table is partial and in-frame only. This sample has almost 350,000 clones, with 88% found just once. The data stem from a study of blood T cell repertoires in COVID-19. The TCR comes from a woman in her 30s who had been exposed to COVID-19. Source material: PBMCs or T cells enriched from blood (not recorded which). The chain joins TRBV5-1 to TRBJ1-2; tentative D call: TRBD1 (6 bases). CDR3: CASRNREGYGYTF. CDR3 bases: TGCGCCAGCAGGAACAGGGAGGGCTATGGCTACACCTTC.